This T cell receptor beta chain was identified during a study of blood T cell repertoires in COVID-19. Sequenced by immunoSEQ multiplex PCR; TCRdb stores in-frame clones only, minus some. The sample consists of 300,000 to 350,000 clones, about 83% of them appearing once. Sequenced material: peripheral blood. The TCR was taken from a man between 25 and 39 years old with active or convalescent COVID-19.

The CDR3 region has the DNA TGTGCCAGCAGCTTAGGGCAGAGAGGTGGCTACACCTTC. Protein: CASSLGQRGGYTF. This sequence joins TRBV7-2 and TRBJ1-2; D uncertain. The CDR3 contains 13 residues. Trimming removed 1 base at V and 7 bases at J, with 10 bases between. In germline, CDR1 is SGHTA, CDR2 FQGNSA.